This TCR beta chain was identified during a study of cytomegalovirus exposure and HLA in healthy donors. Overall study: The early release's HLA-typed donors yielded approximately 81 million unique TCRs. Study observations and caveats: Three of the chains that were CMV-associated were confirmed in vitro to be specific for CMV antigens. The productive fraction for most TCR beta V segments was about 87% or about 30% in an earlier analysis. Despite most TCR sequences being rare, some public TCRs occurred in many donors.

PCR was performed using 60 Vbeta and 13 Jbeta primers. Assay: immunoSEQ multiplex PCR; the TCRdb copy retains only in-frame clones and omits some. Of under 170,000 clones listed, roughly 77% are singletons. Remarks on this clone: Its cognate antigen is unknown.

Sequencing input: PBMCs. This clonotype was obtained from a human donor in good health.

The chain's CDR3 is CASSFLQQGGAFF. CDR3 sequence (DNA): TGTGCCAGCAGCTTCTTGCAGCAGGGTGGAGCTTTCTTT. The rearrangement uses TRBV9 and TRBJ1-1; maybe TRBD1 (5 bases). The germline V and J ends were trimmed by 4 bases and 10 bases, with 17 bases remaining between them. The CDR3 is 13 amino acids. Germline lookup yields CDR1 SGDLS and CDR2 YYNGEE.